The clone carrying this T cell receptor beta chain was seen just once. This sample is part of a study of blood T cell repertoires in COVID-19. At the level of the study: Samples came from the United States, Italy and Spain, spanning acute and convalescent COVID-19. In each case, the material was cDNA or gDNA derived from T cells, B-cell-depleted T cells, or PBMCs.

As handled by the study authors: Estimates of nucleated cell counts were drawn from the amplification of reference gene primers. The protocol was immunoSEQ multiplex PCR, while the TCRdb copy is restricted to in-frame clones and leaves out a portion. D and trimming come from the DNA, and the V and J calls and clone size come from that table. This table holds around 250,000 clones, roughly nine tenths found once. The CDR3 is 15 amino acids. Germline-derived CDR1 and CDR2 are MDHEN and SYDVKM. Trimming pared 6 bases from V and 10 bases from J, leaving 19 bases between. This receptor was obtained from a man between 60 and 75 years old with acute or convalescent COVID-19. This chain links TRBV28 with TRBJ1-6; a possible D gene is TRBD1 (5 bases). The sequenced sample was peripheral blood. In nucleotides, the CDR3 is TGTGCCAGCAGGGAAACCGGGACTAAGGGATCACCCCTCCACTTT. Protein product: CASRETGTKGSPLHF.